Listed below are T cell receptor beta chains from one sample, sequenced in a study of blood T cell repertoires in COVID-19. Some clones are missing from TCRdb's copy, which holds only in-frame ones; the method was immunoSEQ multiplex PCR. The data show 60,000 to 70,000 clones, 65% to 90% seen once. The source material was peripheral blood. The receptors derive from a man aged 50-59 years with acute or convalescent COVID-19. Each CDR3 is given with its conserved first and last residue. D genes are given only for firm matches. Clone sizes are given selectively: once, few, many, or a class where the clone is expanded.

TRBV6-5	TRBJ1-1	-	-	CASIGQRNTEAFF	TGTGCCAGCATCGGACAGAGGAACACTGAAGCTTTCTTT
TRBV6-5	TRBJ2-2	-	-	CATRSLVITGELFF	TGTGCCACCCGGTCCCTCGTTATAACCGGGGAGCTGTTTTTT
TRBV27	TRBJ1-5	TRBD1	once	CASRRDRSYQPQHF	TGTGCCAGCAGGCGGGACAGATCCTATCAGCCCCAGCATTTT
TRBV7-9	TRBJ2-7	-	once	CASSLAAGEQYF	TGTGCCAGCAGCTTAGCTGCGGGCGAGCAGTACTTC
TRBV6-6	TRBJ1-2	-	-	CASSYAGLNYGYTF	TGTGCCAGCAGTTACGCAGGGCTGAACTATGGCTACACCTTC
TRBV4-1	TRBJ1-1	-	few	CASSQDRGQNSEAFF	TGCGCCAGCAGCCAAGATCGGGGTCAAAACTCTGAAGCTTTCTTT
TRBV11-3	TRBJ1-2	-	once	CASSLDWLIYGYTF	TGTGCCAGCAGCTTAGATTGGCTTATCTATGGCTACACCTTC
TRBV18	TRBJ2-3	-	-	CASSPDGRGIDTQYF	TGTGCCAGCTCACCAGATGGACGGGGTATAGATACGCAGTATTTT
TRBV12-3/TRBV12-4	TRBJ2-7	-	-	CASSLVLTYEQYF	TGTGCCAGCAGTTTAGTACTAACCTACGAGCAGTACTTC
TRBV24-1	TRBJ2-5	TRBD2	-	CATSDPAGGGETQYF	TGTGCCACCAGTGATCCAGCGGGGGGAGGTGAGACCCAGTACTTC
TRBV27	TRBJ2-1	TRBD2	-	CASSPNGRGTYNEQFF	TGTGCCAGCAGTCCCAACGGGCGGGGGACGTACAATGAGCAGTTCTTC
TRBV7-3	TRBJ2-1	TRBD1	-	CASSARTGASYNEQFF	TGTGCCAGCAGCGCCCGGACAGGGGCCTCCTACAATGAGCAGTTCTTC
TRBV10-3	TRBJ2-3	TRBD1	-	CAIRSPGQGTDTQYF	TGTGCCATCAGGTCACCGGGACAGGGCACAGATACGCAGTATTTT
TRBV19	TRBJ2-4	TRBD1	-	CASSNDRAQNIQYF	TGTGCCAGTAGTAACGACAGGGCACAAAACATTCAGTACTTC
TRBV7-8	TRBJ2-3	TRBD2	-	CASSLGGLPTDTQYF	TGTGCCAGCAGCTTAGGGGGACTACCTACAGATACGCAGTATTTT
TRBV7-6	TRBJ2-6	TRBD1	-	CASSRQGAGANVLTF	TGTGCCAGCAGCCGACAGGGTGCTGGGGCCAACGTCCTGACTTTC
TRBV3-1/TRBV3-2	TRBJ2-5	TRBD2	-	CASSQERASGETQYF	TGTGCCAGCAGCCAAGAAAGGGCTAGCGGGGAGACCCAGTACTTC
TRBV6-5	TRBJ2-7	TRBD1	-	CASSPRETGAHEQYF	TGTGCCAGCAGTCCACGAGAGACAGGGGCCCACGAGCAGTACTTC
TRBV2	TRBJ1-2	TRBD1	once	CASSDTGGMNGYTF	TGTGCCAGCAGTGACACAGGGGGCATGAATGGCTACACCTTC
TRBV10-3	TRBJ2-1	TRBD2	few	CAISDPLAGYVNEQFF	TGTGCCATCAGTGACCCCCTAGCGGGGTATGTGAATGAGCAGTTCTTC
TRBV15	TRBJ2-1	-	-	CATSRGERDSLLPNEQFF	TGTGCCACCAGCAGAGGCGAAAGGGACTCCCTATTGCCCAATGAGCAGTTCTTC
TRBV9	TRBJ2-5	TRBD2	-	CASSVFGGAQETQYF	TGTGCCAGCAGCGTTTTCGGGGGGGCTCAAGAGACCCAGTACTTC
TRBV7-2	TRBJ2-3	TRBD1	-	CASSLGQGDTQYF	TGTGCCAGCAGCTTAGGACAGGGAGATACGCAGTATTTT
TRBV27	TRBJ2-7	TRBD2	few	CASSLGTSGLYEQYF	TGTGCCAGCAGCCTCGGGACTAGCGGTCTCTACGAGCAGTACTTC
TRBV6-5	TRBJ1-5	TRBD1	-	CASSLNRGHNQPQHF	TGTGCCAGCAGTTTGAACAGGGGTCACAATCAGCCCCAGCATTTT
TRBV6-2/TRBV6-3	TRBJ1-2	-	-	CASSYSGYYGYTF	TGTGCCAGCAGTTACAGCGGATACTATGGCTACACCTTC
TRBV30	TRBJ2-3	TRBD2	-	CAWNSGGTTDTQYF	TGTGCCTGGAACAGCGGGGGGACCACAGATACGCAGTATTTT
TRBV4-1	TRBJ2-3	TRBD2	-	CASSLLASGDDTQYF	TGCGCCAGCAGCCTCTTGGCTAGCGGGGACGATACGCAGTATTTT
TRBV5-4	TRBJ2-3	-	-	CASTTGSAGTDTQYF	TGTGCCAGCACCACGGGGTCGGCAGGCACAGATACGCAGTATTTT
TRBV15	TRBJ2-2	-	once	CATSRGQRGTGELFF	TGTGCCACCAGCAGAGGGCAGCGAGGGACCGGGGAGCTGTTTTTT
TRBV2	TRBJ1-4	TRBD1	-	CASIPDRVGEKLFF	TGTGCCAGCATCCCAGACAGGGTCGGGGAAAAACTGTTTTTT
TRBV29-1	TRBJ2-3	TRBD2	-	CTYGGGTDTQYF	TGCACCTACGGGGGGGGTACAGATACGCAGTATTTT
TRBV10-3	TRBJ1-2	-	-	CAIRTGSNYGYTF	TGTGCCATCAGGACAGGATCTAACTATGGCTACACCTTC
TRBV11-3	TRBJ2-2	-	-	CASSFTVAGTGELFF	TGTGCCAGCAGCTTCACCGTGGCGGGCACCGGGGAGCTGTTTTTT
TRBV11-3	TRBJ2-1	TRBD2	-	CASSLGVAGDYNEQFF	TGTGCCAGCAGCTTAGGCGTAGCGGGGGACTACAATGAGCAGTTCTTC
TRBV6-2/TRBV6-3	TRBJ2-1	TRBD2	-	CASSLRLAGGSNHNEQFF	TGTGCCAGCAGTCTCCGACTAGCGGGGGGTTCGAACCACAATGAGCAGTTCTTC
TRBV30	TRBJ1-3	-	-	CAWSLQIGNTIYF	TGTGCCTGGAGTTTACAAATTGGAAACACCATATATTTT
TRBV7-3	TRBJ2-2	-	-	CASSYNGGPNTGELFF	TGTGCCAGCAGCTACAACGGGGGGCCGAACACCGGGGAGCTGTTTTTT
TRBV21-1	TRBJ1-1	-	-	CASSKVRLPGAFF	TGTGCCAGCAGCAAAGTAAGACTCCCGGGAGCTTTCTTT
TRBV10-2	TRBJ2-1	-	few	CASSVRTPNLGEQFF	TGCGCCAGCAGTGTTAGGACTCCCAATTTGGGGGAGCAGTTCTTC
TRBV9	TRBJ2-2	-	-	CASSVGPRTGELFF	TGTGCCAGCAGCGTAGGTCCGAGGACCGGGGAGCTGTTTTTT
TRBV20-1	TRBJ2-5	TRBD2	few	CSASTSGESGTQYF	TGCAGTGCCAGTACTAGCGGGGAGTCCGGGACCCAGTACTTC
TRBV3-1/TRBV3-2	TRBJ1-2	TRBD1	-	CASSQDGDRGNYGYTF	TGTGCCAGCAGCCAAGACGGGGACAGAGGCAACTATGGCTACACCTTC
TRBV7-6	TRBJ2-5	TRBD1	-	CASRVGTGGVETQYF	TGTGCCAGCAGGGTGGGGACAGGGGGCGTAGAGACCCAGTACTTC
TRBV5-5	TRBJ2-5	-	few	CASSFSIVETQYF	TGTGCCAGCAGCTTTAGCATCGTAGAGACCCAGTACTTC
TRBV3-1/TRBV3-2	TRBJ1-4	TRBD1	-	CASGSGQGNEKLFF	TGTGCCAGCGGCAGCGGACAGGGAAATGAAAAACTGTTTTTT